Shown below are 21 T cell receptor beta chains from a single sample sequenced in a study of chemoradiotherapy in HPV16-positive cancers. Only in-frame clones appear in the TCRdb table, and some are missing; sequencing was by immunoSEQ multiplex PCR. Of about 12,000 clones in the sample, 50% to 75% were seen once. Sampling took place from a patient who underwent chemoradiotherapy. The receptors shown here come from a human donor with HPV-associated anogenital cancer.

The genes are TRBV7-9 and TRBJ1-2, with 8 bases aligning to TRBD1. Germline lookup yields CDR1 SEHNR and CDR2 FQNEAQ (reference sequence). Trimming took 5 bases from V and 4 from J; bases not matched to a gene: 9. The CDR3 spans 15 residues. CDR3 DNA: TGTGCCAGCAGCGATTACAGGGGGGCCTCCTATGGCTACACCTTC. The encoded protein is CASSDYRGASYGYTF.

This chain connects TRBV28 to TRBJ1-2; maybe TRBD1 (6 bases). V was trimmed by 5 bases and J by 7 bases, leaving 11 bases between them. The length of the CDR3 is 12 residues. Germline V gives CDR1 MDHEN, CDR2 SYDVKM. DNA for the CDR3: TGTGCCAGCAGTACGGACAGCTCTGGCTACACCTTC. Protein sequence: CASSTDSSGYTF.

This clone was counted between two and nine times. The rearrangement joins TRBV6-1 to TRBJ1-5, with no clear D. The CDR3 contains 13 residues. In germline, CDR1 is MNHNS, CDR2 SASEGT. V was pared by 5 bases and J by 0 bases, with 5 bases between. The CDR3 DNA sequence: TGTGCCAGCAGTTTCATTAGCAATCAGCCCCAGCATTTT. As protein: CASSFISNQPQHF.

This clone appeared once. The chain combines TRBV10-1 with TRBJ2-7; 9 positions match TRBD1. The CDR3 has 15 amino acids. The germline CDR1 and CDR2 sequences are WNHNN and SYGVQD (reference sequence). Unmatched junction bases numbered 7, after V lost 3 bases and J lost 4 bases. The CDR3 sequence: CASSESGGQGYEQYF. CDR3 in DNA: TGCGCCAGCAGTGAAAGTGGGGGACAGGGATACGAGCAGTACTTC.

This clone ranks as medium-sized (0.01 to 0.1%). This chain uses TRBV4-1 with TRBJ1-2; 7 bases map to TRBD1. The V gene end was trimmed by 0 bases and the J gene end by 6 bases; junction bases not matched to a gene: 4. This CDR3 has 14 residues. Germline V gives CDR1 MGHRA, CDR2 YSYEKL. The CDR3 DNA reads as TGCGCCAGCAGCCAAGACGGGACAGTCCATGGCTACACCTTC. This gives the protein CASSQDGTVHGYTF.

The sample holds a few counts of this clone. The chain links TRBV29-1 to TRBJ1-1, with 12 bases matching TRBD1. Germline lookup yields CDR1 SQVTM and CDR2 ANQGSEA. The CDR3 totals 15 residues. After removal of 7 bases from V and 3 bases from J, the junction contained 9 bases not matched to a gene. CDR3 protein: CSARGTGGRDTEAFF. In DNA form, the CDR3 reads TGCAGCGCCAGGGGGACAGGGGGCAGGGACACTGAAGCTTTCTTT.

This clone was detected once. V and J are TRBV19 and TRBJ1-2; D is possibly TRBD1 (6 bases). Looked up from germline, CDR1 is LNHDA and CDR2 is SQIVND (reference sequence). Trimming removed 4 bases at V and 0 bases at J, with 12 bases between. The CDR3 length is 15 residues. The CDR3 loop is CASSSPRGSNYGYTF. CDR3 nucleotide sequence: TGTGCCAGTAGTAGCCCCAGGGGATCTAACTATGGCTACACCTTC.

The CDR3 sequence: CASSRPYEQYF. Written as DNA, the CDR3 is TGTGCCAGCAGCCGACCCTACGAGCAGTACTTC. The chain couples TRBV28 to TRBJ2-7, with no clear D. The CDR3 has 11 residues. Per the germline V gene, CDR1 is MDHEN and CDR2 is SYDVKM. The V end lost 6 bases, the J end lost 2 bases, and 5 bases lay between the germline ends.

This clone was counted a few times. The rearrangement links TRBV7-2 to TRBJ1-5; 9 bases are shared with TRBD1. Trimming at V came to 5 bases and at J to 3 bases, leaving 5 bases not matched to a gene. This CDR3 contains 15 residues. Germline V lookup: CDR1 SGHTA, CDR2 FQGNSA. In nucleotides, the CDR3 is TGTGCCAGCAGCGAGGACAGGGGATTCAATCAGCCCCAGCATTTT. Translation: CASSEDRGFNQPQHF.

This clone was observed a few times. This sequence joins TRBV19 and TRBJ2-7; 8 bases align to TRBD1. V shed 5 bases, J shed 3 bases, and the junction held 9 bases outside the gene matches. The length of the CDR3 is 15 residues. Germline CDR1 and CDR2: LNHDA and SQIVND (reference sequence). CDR3 coding DNA: TGTGCCAGTAGTGCCGGGACAGGAGGGGGCTACGAGCAGTACTTC. It translates to CASSAGTGGGYEQYF.

The V and J genes are TRBV28 and TRBJ1-5; TRBD1 might be the D (5 bases). The V end lost 2 bases, the J end lost 0 bases, and 17 bases lay between the germline ends. The CDR3 is made up of 18 amino acids. Germline V gene data show CDR1 as MDHEN and CDR2 as SYDVKM. For the CDR3, the DNA is TGTGCCAGCAGTTTAGGGGGTAGAAGGAGGGTTAGCAATCAGCCCCAGCATTTT. It encodes CASSLGGRRRVSNQPQHF.

This clone appeared a few times. This chain uses TRBV28 with TRBJ1-4, with 10 bases aligning to TRBD1. The CDR3 length is 15 residues. V was clipped by 6 bases and J by 10 bases; unmatched bases: 11. Germline V lookup: CDR1 MDHEN, CDR2 SYDVKM. DNA for the CDR3: TGTGCCAGCAGCCTTTGGAGGGACAGGGGTGGAAAACTGTTTTTT. This sequence encodes CASSLWRDRGGKLFF.

This chain joins TRBV19 and TRBJ2-3, with TRBD1 matching 7 bases. V was pared by 1 base and J by 2 bases, with 6 bases of the junction left unmatched. The V gene's germline CDR1 is LNHDA and CDR2 SQIVND (reference sequence). The CDR3 sequence is 16 residues long. CDR3 in DNA: TGTGCCAGTAGTATAGCCGGGACAGACTTCACAGATACGCAGTATTTT. Translated: CASSIAGTDFTDTQYF.

This clone was seen only a few times. V gene TRBV5-3 combines with J gene TRBJ1-5; no clear D. TRBV5-3 is reported as an ORF; its role is uncertain. The CDR3 sequence is 12 residues long. Trimming left V 3 bases short and J 4 bases short, with 5 bases between. CDR3 DNA sequence: TGTGCCAGAAGCTCAATTAATCAGCCCCAGCATTTT. Translation: CARSSINQPQHF.

The V call is TRBV27, the J call TRBJ1-2; D ambiguous. V was shortened by 0 bases and J by 3 bases, with 17 bases between the two germline ends. CDR3 length equals 17 residues. In germline, CDR1 is MNHEY, CDR2 SMNVEV (reference sequence). The CDR3: CASSLSIRSGLHYGYTF. The CDR3, as DNA: TGTGCCAGCAGTTTATCGATAAGGTCGGGCCTCCACTATGGCTACACCTTC.

The chain has TRBV28 and TRBJ1-1, with D perhaps matching TRBD1 (6 bases). With 7 bases removed from V and 2 bases from J, the gap between germline ends came to 14 bases. Germline values: CDR1 MDHEN, CDR2 SYDVKM. The CDR3 runs to 14 residues. The CDR3 bases are TGTGCCAGCATGGGGGGCAGACGAAACACTGAAGCTTTCTTT. Its protein product is CASMGGRRNTEAFF.

The rearrangement joins TRBV18 to TRBJ1-2; D is undetermined. V was pared by 2 bases and J by 4 bases, with 17 bases between. The CDR3 extends over 16 amino acids. In germline, CDR1 is KGHSH, CDR2 LQKENI. As DNA, the CDR3 is TGTGCCAGCTCACCAGAGCGATTGTTACAGAGCTATGGCTACACCTTC. Translated, it gives CASSPERLLQSYGYTF.

The rearrangement uses TRBV15 and TRBJ2-5, with D perhaps given as TRBD1 or TRBD2 (6 bases each). V dropped 1 base and J dropped 1 base, with 10 bases sitting between them. CDR1 is LNHNV and CDR2 is YYDKDF in the germline V gene (reference sequence). This CDR3 contains 15 residues. The CDR3 coding sequence is TGTGCCACCAGCAGAGGAGGGGGGCGCCAAGAGACCCAGTACTTC. Translating gives CATSRGGGRQETQYF.

By share of the sample, this clone is medium-sized. The chain combines TRBV30 with TRBJ1-1; D is unresolved. Looked up from germline, CDR1 is GTSNPN and CDR2 is SVGIG (reference sequence). The V and J ends lost 2 bases and 3 bases respectively, with 4 bases between them. The CDR3 contains 11 residues. The CDR3 nucleotides read TGTGCCTGGAGTTACGACACTGAAGCTTTCTTT. It codes for CAWSYDTEAFF.

In its sample, this clone was seen once. This rearrangement joins TRBV4-1 to TRBJ2-5; D perhaps matches TRBD2 (5 bases). Trimming removed 0 bases from V and 5 bases from J, with 10 bases in between. This CDR3 is built from 14 residues. The germline gives CDR1 MGHRA, CDR2 YSYEKL. CDR3 DNA: TGCGCCAGCAGCCAAGACCCCCAGCGGGAGACCCAGTACTTC. This translates into CASSQDPQRETQYF.

V usage is TRBV9 and J usage is TRBJ1-1; no firm D call. V shed 4 bases and J shed 2 bases, with 18 bases lying between them. This CDR3 comprises 16 residues. Per the germline V gene, CDR1 is SGDLS and CDR2 is YYNGEE. CDR3 sequence (DNA): TGTGCCAGCAGCCCCCTCCTAGCAAGTCTAAACACTGAAGCTTTCTTT. Translating gives CASSPLLASLNTEAFF.